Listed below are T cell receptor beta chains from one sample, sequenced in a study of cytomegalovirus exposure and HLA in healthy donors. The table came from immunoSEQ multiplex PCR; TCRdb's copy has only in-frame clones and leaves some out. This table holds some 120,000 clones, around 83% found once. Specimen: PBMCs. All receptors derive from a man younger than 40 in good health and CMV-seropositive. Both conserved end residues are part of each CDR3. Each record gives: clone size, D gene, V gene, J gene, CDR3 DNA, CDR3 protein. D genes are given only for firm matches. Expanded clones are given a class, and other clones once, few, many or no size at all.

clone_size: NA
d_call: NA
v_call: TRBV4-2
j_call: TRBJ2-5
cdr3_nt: TGTGCCAGCAGCCGCACCGGTCAAGAGACCCAGTACTTC
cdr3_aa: CASSRTGQETQYF

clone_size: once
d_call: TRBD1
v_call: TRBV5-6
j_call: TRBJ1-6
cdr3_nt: TGTGCCAGCAGCTGGACAGGGAGGGGATATTCACCCCTCCACTTT
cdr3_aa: CASSWTGRGYSPLHF

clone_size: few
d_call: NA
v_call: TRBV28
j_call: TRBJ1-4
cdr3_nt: TGTGCCAGCAGTCTGACGGGACATCCAACTAATGAAAAACTGTTTTTT
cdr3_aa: CASSLTGHPTNEKLFF

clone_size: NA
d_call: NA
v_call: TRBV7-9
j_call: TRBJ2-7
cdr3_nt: TGTGCCAGCAGCTTTGCACAGTGGGGGCGGACCTACGAGCAGTACTTC
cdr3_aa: CASSFAQWGRTYEQYF

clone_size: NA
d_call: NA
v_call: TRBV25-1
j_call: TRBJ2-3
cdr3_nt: TGTGCCAGCAGTGAAATAAGCGTGGCCACAGATACGCAGTATTTT
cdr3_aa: CASSEISVATDTQYF

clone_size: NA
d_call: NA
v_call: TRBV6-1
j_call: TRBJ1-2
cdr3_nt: TGTGCCAGCAGGAAGTTTGCGGCATATGGCTACACCTTC
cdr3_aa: CASRKFAAYGYTF

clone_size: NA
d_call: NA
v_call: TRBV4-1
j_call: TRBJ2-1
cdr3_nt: TGCGCCAGCAGCCAAGTAGATATGGGGCTTTTTTCCCACAATGAGCAGTTCTTC
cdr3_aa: CASSQVDMGLFSHNEQFF

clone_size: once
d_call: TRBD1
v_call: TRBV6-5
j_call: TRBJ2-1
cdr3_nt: TGTGCCAGCAGTACCGGACAGGGGGGGAATGAGCAGTTCTTC
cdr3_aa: CASSTGQGGNEQFF

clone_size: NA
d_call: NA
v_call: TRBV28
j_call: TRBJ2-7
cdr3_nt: TGTGCCAGCAGCTCGAGGGCCTATGAGCAGTACTTC
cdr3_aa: CASSSRAYEQYF

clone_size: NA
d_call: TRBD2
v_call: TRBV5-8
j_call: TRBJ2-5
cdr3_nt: TGTGCCAGCAGCTTGCGGGACTACCAGCCACCCCAGTACTTC
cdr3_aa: CASSLRDYQPPQYF

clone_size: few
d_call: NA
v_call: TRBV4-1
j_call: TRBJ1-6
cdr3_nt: TGCGCCAGCAGCCTTTCCACGAGCTCCTATAATTCACCCCTCCACTTT
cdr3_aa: CASSLSTSSYNSPLHF

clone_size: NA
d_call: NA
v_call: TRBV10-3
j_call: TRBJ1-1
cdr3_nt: TGTGCCATCAGTCGACAGCAGAACACTGAAGCTTTCTTT
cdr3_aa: CAISRQQNTEAFF

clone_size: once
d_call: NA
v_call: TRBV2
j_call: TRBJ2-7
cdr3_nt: TGTGCCAGCAGATCTACAGGGACCGACGAGCAGTACTTC
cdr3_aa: CASRSTGTDEQYF

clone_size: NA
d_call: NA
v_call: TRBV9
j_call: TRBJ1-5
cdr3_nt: TGTGCCAGCAGCGTTGGGACACAATCCGGTCAGCCCCAGCATTTT
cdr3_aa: CASSVGTQSGQPQHF

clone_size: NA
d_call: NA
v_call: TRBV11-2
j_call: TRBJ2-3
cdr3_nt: TGTGCCAGCAGCTTTTCGCGCATATTCACAGATACGCAGTATTTT
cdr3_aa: CASSFSRIFTDTQYF

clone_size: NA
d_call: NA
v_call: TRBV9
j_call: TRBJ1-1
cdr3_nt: TGTGCCAGCAGCGTAGGGGGGAGGACTGAAGCTTTCTTT
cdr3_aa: CASSVGGRTEAFF

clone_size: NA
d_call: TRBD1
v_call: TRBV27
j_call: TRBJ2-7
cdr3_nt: TGTGCCAGCAGTCCCGGGACAGCCCCCTACGAGCAGTACTTC
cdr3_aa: CASSPGTAPYEQYF

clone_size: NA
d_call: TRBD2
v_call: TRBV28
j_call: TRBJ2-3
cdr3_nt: TGTGCCAGCAGTCAGATAGCGGGGACCTCCACAGATACGCAGTATTTT
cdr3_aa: CASSQIAGTSTDTQYF

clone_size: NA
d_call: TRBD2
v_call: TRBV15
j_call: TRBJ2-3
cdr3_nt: TGTGCCACCAGCAGATCCGGACTAGCGAGTGGGGATACGCAGTATTTT
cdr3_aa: CATSRSGLASGDTQYF

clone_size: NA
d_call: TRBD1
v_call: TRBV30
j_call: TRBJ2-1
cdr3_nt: TGTGCCTGGAGTGGAGGGAGCAGGGGGCTACCCTACAATGAGCAGTTCTTC
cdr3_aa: CAWSGGSRGLPYNEQFF

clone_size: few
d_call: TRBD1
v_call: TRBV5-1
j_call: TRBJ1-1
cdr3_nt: TGCGCCAGCAGCTTGGTGGCAGGGGGTTTGGGTGAAGCTTTCTTT
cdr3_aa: CASSLVAGGLGEAFF

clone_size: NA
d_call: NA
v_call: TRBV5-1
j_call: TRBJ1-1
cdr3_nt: TGCGCCAGCAGCTCCTTATGGAACACTGAAGCTTTCTTT
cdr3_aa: CASSSLWNTEAFF

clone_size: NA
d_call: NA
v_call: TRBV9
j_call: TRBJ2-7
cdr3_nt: TGTGCCAGCAGCGACAGCCGGGGATCCTACGAGCAGTACTTC
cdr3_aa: CASSDSRGSYEQYF

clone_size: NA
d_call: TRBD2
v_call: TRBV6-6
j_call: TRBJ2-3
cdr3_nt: TGTGCCAGCAGTTACCTTAGCGGGAGTTTTGCAGATACGCAGTATTTT
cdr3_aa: CASSYLSGSFADTQYF

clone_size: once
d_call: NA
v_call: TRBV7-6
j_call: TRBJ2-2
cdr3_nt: TGTGCCAGCAGCTTTGACAGGGAGGTCACCGGGGAGCTGTTTTTT
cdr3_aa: CASSFDREVTGELFF

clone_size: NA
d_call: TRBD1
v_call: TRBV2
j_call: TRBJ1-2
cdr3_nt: TGTGCCTCGGCCCTGACAGGGGGCGATGGCTACACCTTC
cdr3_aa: CASALTGGDGYTF

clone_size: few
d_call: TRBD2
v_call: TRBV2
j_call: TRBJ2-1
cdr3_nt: TGTGCCAGCAGGGGAGGACTAGCGGGAGGGTCTGAGCAGTTCTTC
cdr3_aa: CASRGGLAGGSEQFF

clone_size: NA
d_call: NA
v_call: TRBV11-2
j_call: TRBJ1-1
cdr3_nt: TGTGCCAGCAGCTTAGAGTCCGGGGGGCGTGAAGCTTTCTTT
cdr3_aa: CASSLESGGREAFF

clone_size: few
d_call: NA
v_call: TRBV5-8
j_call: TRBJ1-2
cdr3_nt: TGTGCCAGCAGCTTGAATCAGGGGCTCCGAGATGGCTACACCTTC
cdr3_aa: CASSLNQGLRDGYTF

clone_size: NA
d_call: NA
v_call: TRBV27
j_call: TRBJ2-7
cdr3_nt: TGTGCCAGCAGTTCCAGGACTAGAACAGGGGGTGGATCCTACGAGCAGTACTTC
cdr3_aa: CASSSRTRTGGGSYEQYF

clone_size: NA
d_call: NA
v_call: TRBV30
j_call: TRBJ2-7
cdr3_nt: TGTGCCTGGAGCGGGGGGCCCACCCAGGGGCAGTACTTC
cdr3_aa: CAWSGGPTQGQYF

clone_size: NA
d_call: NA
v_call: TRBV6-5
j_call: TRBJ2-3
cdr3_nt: TGTGCCAGCAGTGCGGGTACCTCAGTCGTGAAGCAGTATTTT
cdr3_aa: CASSAGTSVVKQYF

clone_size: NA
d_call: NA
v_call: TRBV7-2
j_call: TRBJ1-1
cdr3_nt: TGTGCCAGCAGCTTAGGACAGTACACTGAAGCTTTCTTT
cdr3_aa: CASSLGQYTEAFF

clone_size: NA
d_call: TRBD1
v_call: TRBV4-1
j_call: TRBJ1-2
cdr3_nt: TGCGCCAGCAGCCAGGGGGACAGGGGTAACTATGGCTACACCTTC
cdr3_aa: CASSQGDRGNYGYTF

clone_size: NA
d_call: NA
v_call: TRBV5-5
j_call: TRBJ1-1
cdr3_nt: TGTGCCAGCAGCCCTGGACGCGGGGGGCACACTGAAGCTTTCTTT
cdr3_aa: CASSPGRGGHTEAFF

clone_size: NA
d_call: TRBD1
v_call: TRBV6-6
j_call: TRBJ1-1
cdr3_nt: TGTGCCAGCAGGGGACAGGGCCGGACTGAAGCTTTCTTT
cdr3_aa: CASRGQGRTEAFF

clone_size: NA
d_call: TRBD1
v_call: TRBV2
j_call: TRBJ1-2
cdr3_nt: TGTGCCAGCAGTTCCCAGTTGGGACAGGGACAAGGCTACACCTTC
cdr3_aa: CASSSQLGQGQGYTF

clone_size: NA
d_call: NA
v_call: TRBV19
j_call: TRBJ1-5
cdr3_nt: TGTGCCAGTAGAGCGGACCGAGGCCTTAATCAGCCCCAGCATTTT
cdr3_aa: CASRADRGLNQPQHF

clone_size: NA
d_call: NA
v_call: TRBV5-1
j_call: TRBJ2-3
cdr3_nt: TGCGCCAGCGGCGAGGTGGCCCGGGGAAACACAGATACGCAGTATTTT
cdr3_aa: CASGEVARGNTDTQYF

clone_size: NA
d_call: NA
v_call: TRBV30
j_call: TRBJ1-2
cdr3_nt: TGTGCCTGGAGTGCTAACCGGGGAAGAGGCTACACCTTC
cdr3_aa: CAWSANRGRGYTF

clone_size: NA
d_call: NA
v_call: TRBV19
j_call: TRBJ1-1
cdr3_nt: TGTGCCAGTAGCCCTGGGAGGAAGAACACTGAAGCTTTCTTT
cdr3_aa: CASSPGRKNTEAFF

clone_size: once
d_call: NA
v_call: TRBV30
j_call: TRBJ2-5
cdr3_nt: TGTGCCGGTACAGCAAAAGAGACCCAGTACTTC
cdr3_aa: CAGTAKETQYF

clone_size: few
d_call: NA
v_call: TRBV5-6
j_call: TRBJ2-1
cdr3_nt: TGTGCCAGCAGCTTGGGGGGGGAATACAATGAGCAGTTCTTC
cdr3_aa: CASSLGGEYNEQFF

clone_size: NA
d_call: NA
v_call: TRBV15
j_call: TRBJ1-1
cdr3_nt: TGTGCCACCAATGGGGGCCGGAACACTGAAGCTTTCTTT
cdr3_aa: CATNGGRNTEAFF

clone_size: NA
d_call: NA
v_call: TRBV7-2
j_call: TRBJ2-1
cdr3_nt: TGTGCCAGCAGCTTAAGTCGGGGTTCCTACAATGAGCAGTTCTTC
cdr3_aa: CASSLSRGSYNEQFF

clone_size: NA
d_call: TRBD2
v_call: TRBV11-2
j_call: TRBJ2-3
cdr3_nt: TGTGCCAGCAGCCGCGGGACTAGCCTATTTAGCACAGATACGCAGTATTTT
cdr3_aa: CASSRGTSLFSTDTQYF

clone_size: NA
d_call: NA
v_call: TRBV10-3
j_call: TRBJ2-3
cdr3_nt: TGTGCCATCAGTGTTGGGTTTGGGGCCCGACCAGATACGCAGTATTTT
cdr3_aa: CAISVGFGARPDTQYF

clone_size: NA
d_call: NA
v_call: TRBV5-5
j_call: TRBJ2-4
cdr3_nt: TGTGCCAGCAGCTTCCCGGACAGCCCTGCACTAGCCAAAAACATTCAGTACTTC
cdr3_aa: CASSFPDSPALAKNIQYF

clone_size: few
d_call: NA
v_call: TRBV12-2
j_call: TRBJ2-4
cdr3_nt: TGTGCAAGTCGCTTAGGGGGGACAGGGGCGAGAGGGTACTTC
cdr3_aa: CASRLGGTGARGYF

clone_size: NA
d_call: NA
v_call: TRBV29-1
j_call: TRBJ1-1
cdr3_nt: TGCAGCGTTGAAGAGGGGGCAAAAGCTTTCTTT
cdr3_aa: CSVEEGAKAFF

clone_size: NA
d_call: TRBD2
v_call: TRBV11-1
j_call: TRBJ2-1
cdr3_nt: TGTGCCAGCAGCCGACTAGCGGACTCCTACAATGAGCAGTTCTTC
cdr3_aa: CASSRLADSYNEQFF

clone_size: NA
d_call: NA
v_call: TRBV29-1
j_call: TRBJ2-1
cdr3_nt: TGCAGCGTCGGAGGCTACCCGTCGGATGAGCAGTTCTTC
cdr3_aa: CSVGGYPSDEQFF

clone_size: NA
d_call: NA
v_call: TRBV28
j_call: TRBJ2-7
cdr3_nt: TGTGCCAGCAGGCAAAGAGTGGGAGCCTACGAGCAGTACTTC
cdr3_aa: CASRQRVGAYEQYF

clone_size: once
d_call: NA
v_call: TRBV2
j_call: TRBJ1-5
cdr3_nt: TGTGCCAGCACTCCCCGGGCCACAGGGTATCAGCCCCAGCATTTT
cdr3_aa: CASTPRATGYQPQHF

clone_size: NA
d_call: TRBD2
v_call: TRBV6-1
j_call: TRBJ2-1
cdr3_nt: TGTGCCAGCAGGCTAGCGGGGGGTTCCTACAATGAGCAGTTCTTC
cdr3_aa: CASRLAGGSYNEQFF

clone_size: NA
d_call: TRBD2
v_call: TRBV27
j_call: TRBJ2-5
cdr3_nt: TGTGCCAGCAGTCCCTGGTTAGCGGGGGGGCAAGAGACCCAGTACTTC
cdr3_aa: CASSPWLAGGQETQYF

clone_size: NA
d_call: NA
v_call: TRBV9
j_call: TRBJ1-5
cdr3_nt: TGTGCCAGCAGCATAGACAGCCTCAATCAGCCCCAGCATTTT
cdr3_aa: CASSIDSLNQPQHF

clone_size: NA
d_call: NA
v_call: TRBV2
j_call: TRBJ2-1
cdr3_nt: TGTGCCAGCATGGGCGCCTACTACAATGAGCAGTTCTTC
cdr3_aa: CASMGAYYNEQFF